This T cell receptor beta chain was recorded in a study of shared clonotypes between healthy human individuals. CDR3 size: 16 residues. The ends lost 1 base at V and 1 base at J; junction bases unmatched: 3. The germline V gene encodes CDR1 SGHTA and CDR2 FQGNSA. This table comes from immunoSEQ multiplex PCR, and its TCRdb copy is limited to in-frame clones, with some not included. This table has around 750,000 clones, roughly 70% appearing once. Notes on the study in general: Non-shared clonotypes displayed generation probabilities falling below those of clonotypes present in all four donors. Among several donors, roughly 5% of naive CD4 clonotypes were found in common.

With respect to this clone: Its antigen is not known.

This chain joins TRBV7-2 and TRBJ2-1, with 8 bases aligning to TRBD2. The source of this sequence is a woman in her thirties in good health. Sequenced material: memory CD4+ T cells sorted from blood. Subset here: CD45RA-negative fraction. The CDR3 loop reads CASSLDGGRSYNEQFF. CDR3 bases: TGTGCCAGCAGCTTAGACGGCGGGAGGTCCTACAATGAGCAGTTCTTC.